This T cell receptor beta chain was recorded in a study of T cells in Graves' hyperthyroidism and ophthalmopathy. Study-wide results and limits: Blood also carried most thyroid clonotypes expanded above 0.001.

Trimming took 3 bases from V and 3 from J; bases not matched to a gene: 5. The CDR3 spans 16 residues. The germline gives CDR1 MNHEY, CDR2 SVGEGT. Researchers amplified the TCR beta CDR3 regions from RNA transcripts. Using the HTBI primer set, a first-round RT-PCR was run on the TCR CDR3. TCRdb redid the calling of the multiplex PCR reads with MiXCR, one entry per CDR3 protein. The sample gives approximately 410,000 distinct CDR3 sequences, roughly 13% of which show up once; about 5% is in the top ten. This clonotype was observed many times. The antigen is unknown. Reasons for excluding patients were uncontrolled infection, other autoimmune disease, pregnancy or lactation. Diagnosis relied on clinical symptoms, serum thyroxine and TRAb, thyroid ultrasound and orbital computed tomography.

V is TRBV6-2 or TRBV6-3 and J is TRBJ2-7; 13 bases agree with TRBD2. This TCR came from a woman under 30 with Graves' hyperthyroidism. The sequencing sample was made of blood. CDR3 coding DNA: TGTGCCAGCAGTTATCGAGGGACTAGCGGGGACTACGAGCAGTACTTC. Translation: CASSYRGTSGDYEQYF.